This T cell receptor beta chain was obtained from a study of cytomegalovirus exposure and HLA in healthy donors. Method: immunoSEQ multiplex PCR; TCRdb's copy keeps in-frame clones and lacks some. This sample has some 320,000 clones, with around 90% found just once. Germline V gene data show CDR1 as MNHNY and CDR2 as SVGAGI (reference sequence). Trimming took 6 bases from V and 9 from J, leaving 23 bases between them. There are 15 residues in the CDR3. Donors came from a validation cohort of 95 to 150 subjects, distinct from the first 666-subject cohort. The study, taken as a whole, reports: According to a subsequent analysis, TCR clusters from the first cohort were inclined to appear together in the 110 or so validation repertoires. The authors listed around 150 TCR beta chains as cytomegalovirus-associated. There were some public TCRs occurring in many donors, but most TCR sequences were rare.

A note on this clone: As yet, its antigen is unknown.

Sequencing was performed on PBMCs. The clonotype was recovered from a woman under 40 in good health and CMV-seropositive. This rearrangement joins TRBV6-6 to TRBJ1-1, with D perhaps matching TRBD1 (6 bases). CDR3 loop: CASSHPSRDMDKAFF. The CDR3 bases are TGTGCCAGCAGCCACCCATCACGGGACATGGATAAAGCTTTCTTT.